A single TCR beta chain is shown here with its context. Its antigen is unidentified. The data were produced by immunoSEQ multiplex PCR, yet TCRdb's version contains in-frame clones alone and is incomplete. The table has around 300,000 clones, around four fifths seen once; the top ten hold over 5.5%. The CDR3 has 17 residues. Trimming took 0 bases from V and 0 from J, leaving 15 bases between them. CDR1 and CDR2 (germline): LGHNA, YSLEER. This record comes from a study of cytotoxic CD8 clonotypes in ibrutinib-treated CLL. General study findings and limits: Baseline values of clonality outstripped age-matched healthy donors and followed circulating CD8+ T-cell counts.

Sequences were derived from PBMCs, sampled before ibrutinib treatment. This clonotype was sampled from a human donor with chronic lymphocytic leukemia. V gene TRBV4-3 combines with J gene TRBJ2-7; D may be TRBD1 (6 bases). DNA of the CDR3: TGCGCCAGCAGCCAAGAACGGGCTGACAGGTACTCCTACGAGCAGTACTTC. Amino acid sequence: CASSQERADRYSYEQYF.